Listed here is a single T cell receptor beta chain. The antigen remains unidentified. Measured with immunoSEQ multiplex PCR; TCRdb has only the in-frame clones, and not every one. The data show about 150,000 clones, with about 94% seen just once and around 5% held by the top ten. The data originate from a study of T cell responses to AZD1222 COVID-19 vaccine. Study findings and constraints: The donor group comprised mostly white British people and more females; the analysis possibly underestimated clonal diversity.

Per the germline V gene, CDR1 is MNHEY and CDR2 is SVGAGI. V was pared by 5 bases and J by 3 bases, with 6 bases of the junction left unmatched. This CDR3 has 15 amino acids. The sample was peripheral blood, taken on day 0 of AZD1222 vaccination. This TCR was recovered from an adult in good health. The rearrangement joins TRBV6-5 to TRBJ2-1; TRBD2 matches at 8 bases. DNA of the CDR3: TGTGCCAGCAGTCGCGGGAGGCCCCTCTACAATGAGCAGTTCTTC. Encoded protein: CASSRGRPLYNEQFF.